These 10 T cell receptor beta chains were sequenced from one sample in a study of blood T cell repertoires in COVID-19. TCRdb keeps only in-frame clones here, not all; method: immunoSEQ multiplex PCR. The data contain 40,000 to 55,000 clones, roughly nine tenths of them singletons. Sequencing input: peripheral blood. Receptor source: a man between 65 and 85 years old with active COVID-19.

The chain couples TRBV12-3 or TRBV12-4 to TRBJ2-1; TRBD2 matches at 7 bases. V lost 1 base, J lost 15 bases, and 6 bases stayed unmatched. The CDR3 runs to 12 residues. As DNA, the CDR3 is TGTGCCAGCAGTTTAGTAGCTAGCGGTGTGTTCTTC. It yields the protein CASSLVASGVFF.

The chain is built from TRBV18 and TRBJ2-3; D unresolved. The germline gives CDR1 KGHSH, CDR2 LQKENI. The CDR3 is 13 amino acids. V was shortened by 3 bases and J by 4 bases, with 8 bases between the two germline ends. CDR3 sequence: CASSPSEADTQYF. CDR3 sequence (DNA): TGTGCCAGCTCACCCTCCGAGGCAGATACGCAGTATTTT.

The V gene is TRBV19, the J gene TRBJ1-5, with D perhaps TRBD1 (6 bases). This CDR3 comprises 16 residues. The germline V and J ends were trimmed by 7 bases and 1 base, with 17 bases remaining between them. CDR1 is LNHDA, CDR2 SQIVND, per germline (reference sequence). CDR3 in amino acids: CASTDQGYRSNQPQHF. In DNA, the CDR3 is TGTGCCAGTACGGACCAGGGGTATAGGAGCAATCAGCCCCAGCATTTT.

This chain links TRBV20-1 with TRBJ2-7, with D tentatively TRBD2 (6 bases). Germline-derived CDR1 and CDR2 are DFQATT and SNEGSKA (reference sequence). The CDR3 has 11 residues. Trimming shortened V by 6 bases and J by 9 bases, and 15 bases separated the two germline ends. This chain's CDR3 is CSASVGRGQYF. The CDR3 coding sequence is TGCAGTGCAAGTGTCGGGAGAGGGCAGTACTTC.

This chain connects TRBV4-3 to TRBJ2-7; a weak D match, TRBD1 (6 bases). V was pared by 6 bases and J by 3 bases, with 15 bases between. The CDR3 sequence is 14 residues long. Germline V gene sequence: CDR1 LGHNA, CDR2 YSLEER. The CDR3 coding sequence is TGCGCCAGCAGTTGGGGCAGGGGATACTACGAGCAGTACTTC. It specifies CASSWGRGYYEQYF.

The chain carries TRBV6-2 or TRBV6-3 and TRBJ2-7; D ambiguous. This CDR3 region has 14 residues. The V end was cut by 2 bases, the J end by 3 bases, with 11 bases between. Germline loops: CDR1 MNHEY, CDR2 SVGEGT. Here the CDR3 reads CASSYRSGLYEQYF. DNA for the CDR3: TGTGCCAGCAGTTACCGTTCTGGGCTCTACGAGCAGTACTTC.

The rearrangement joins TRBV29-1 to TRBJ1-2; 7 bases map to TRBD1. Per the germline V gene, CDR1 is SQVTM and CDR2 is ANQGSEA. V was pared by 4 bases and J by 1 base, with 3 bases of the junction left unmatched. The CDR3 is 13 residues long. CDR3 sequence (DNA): TGCAGCGTTGCGACAGGGAGTAACTATGGCTACACCTTC. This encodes CSVATGSNYGYTF.

The CDR3 nucleotides read TGTGCCAGCAGCGCCCGACAGGGAAACTACGAGCAGTACTTC. It translates to CASSARQGNYEQYF. The rearrangement uses TRBV11-2 and TRBJ2-7, with 7 bases identical to TRBD1. The CDR3 runs to 14 residues. From germline, CDR1 is SGHAT and CDR2 FQNNGV. V lost 5 bases to trimming and J lost 3 bases; unmatched junction nucleotides: 7.

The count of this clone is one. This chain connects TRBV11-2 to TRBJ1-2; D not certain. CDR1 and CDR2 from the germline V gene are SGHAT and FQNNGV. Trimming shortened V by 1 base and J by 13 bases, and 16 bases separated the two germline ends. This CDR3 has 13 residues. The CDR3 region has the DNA TGTGCCAGCAGCTTAGCCCAATTGCCGGGTTCCACCTTC. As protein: CASSLAQLPGSTF.

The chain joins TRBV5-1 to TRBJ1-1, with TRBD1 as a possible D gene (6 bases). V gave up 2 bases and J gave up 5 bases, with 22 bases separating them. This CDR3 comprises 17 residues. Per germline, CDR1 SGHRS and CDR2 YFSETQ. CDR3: CASSFQLASRGGTEAFF. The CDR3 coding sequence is TGCGCCAGCAGCTTTCAATTAGCCTCCAGGGGCGGGACTGAAGCTTTCTTT.